This TCR beta chain derives from a study of T-cell memory formation after mild COVID-19. The CDR3 totals 20 residues. 5'RACE primed from the constant segment yielded TCR alpha and TCR beta cDNA libraries bearing sample barcodes and UMIs. TCRdb analysed the 5' RACE reads with MiXCR anew, one entry per CDR3 protein. Of roughly 450,000 distinct CDR3 sequences listed, 15% to 20% are singletons. The chain recombines TRBV3-2 with TRBJ2-2; no check of the table's D call, TRBD2, against the DNA was made. TRBV3-2 is a listed pseudogene. The receptor was isolated from an adult woman who had mild COVID-19 (a few samples of this study predate the infection). Cell type and time point are not known. The sample taken for sequencing was PBMCs or a T cell subset sorted from them (not recorded which). The CDR3 DNA follows: TGTGCCAGCAGCCAAGGCGGGAGACCCCAAGACCGTAGGGACACCGGGGAGCTGTTTTTT. It encodes CASSQGGRPQDRRDTGELFF.